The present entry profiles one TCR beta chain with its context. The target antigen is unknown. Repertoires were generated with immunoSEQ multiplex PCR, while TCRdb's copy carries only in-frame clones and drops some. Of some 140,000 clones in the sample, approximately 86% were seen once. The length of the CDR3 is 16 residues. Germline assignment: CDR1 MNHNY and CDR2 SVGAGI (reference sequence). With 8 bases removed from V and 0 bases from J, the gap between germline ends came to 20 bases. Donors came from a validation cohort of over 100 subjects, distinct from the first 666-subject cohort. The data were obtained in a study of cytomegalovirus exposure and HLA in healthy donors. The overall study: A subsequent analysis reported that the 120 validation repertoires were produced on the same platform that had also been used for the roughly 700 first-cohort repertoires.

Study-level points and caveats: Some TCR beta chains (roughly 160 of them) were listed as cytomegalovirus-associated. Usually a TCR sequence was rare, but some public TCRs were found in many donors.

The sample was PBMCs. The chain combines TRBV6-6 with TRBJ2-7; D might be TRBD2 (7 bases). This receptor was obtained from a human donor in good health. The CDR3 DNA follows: TGTGCCAGCGGGGGCCCTACTAGCGCGAGCTCCTACGAGCAGTACTTC. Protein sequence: CASGGPTSASSYEQYF.